Sequencing of this T cell receptor beta chain was carried out in a study of T-cell reconstitution after alpha-beta-depleted transplantation in children. This clonotype has just a few counts. The ends lost 5 bases at V and 3 bases at J; junction bases unmatched: 6. The germline CDR1 and CDR2 sequences are SGHAT and FQNNGV. The CDR3 extends over 15 amino acids. Unique molecular identifiers tagged the TCRbeta library. TCRdb recomputed calls from the PCR reads with MiXCR, one row per CDR3 protein. This table has more than 250,000 distinct CDR3 sequences, roughly 9.5% appearing once. This TCR was recovered from a human donor who donated a stem cell graft to a child with SCID. The sequencing used PBMCs from the stem cell graft donor, collected from the stem cell graft. This chain joins TRBV11-2 and TRBJ2-3, with TRBD1 identical over 9 bases. In nucleotides, the CDR3 is TGTGCCAGCAGCCGAGACAGGGGGGGAACAGATACGCAGTATTTT. Its translation: CASSRDRGGTDTQYF.